A single sample is the source of the 27 T cell receptor beta chains below, sequenced in a study of a mutant IDH1 vaccine in newly diagnosed glioma. Time point denoted: week 35, safety follow-up. Each dose delivered 300 ug of mutant IDH1 20-mer peptide subcutaneously with imiquimod. TCRdb's copy holds only in-frame clones and misses some; the assay was immunoSEQ multiplex PCR. This sample has about 48,000 clones, with more than 60% found just once. The antigens for these receptors are not known. The specimen comprised PBMCs, sampled from a glioma patient whose treatment included an IDH1 peptide vaccine. Receptor source: a man in his forties with glioma.

The chain couples TRBV2 to TRBJ2-5; 9 bases agree with TRBD1. The CDR3 totals 13 residues. Trimming at V came to 6 bases and at J to 1 base, leaving 0 bases not matched to a gene. The germline CDR1 and CDR2 sequences are SNHLY and FYNNEI. Here the CDR3 reads CASRTGGQETQYF. CDR3 sequence (DNA): TGTGCCAGCAGGACAGGGGGCCAAGAGACCCAGTACTTC.

This clone was observed once. The genes are TRBV2 and TRBJ1-6; no definite D call. The CDR3 runs 13 residues. CDR1 SNHLY and CDR2 FYNNEI come from the germline V gene. Trimming left V 10 bases short and J 10 bases short, with 17 bases between. The CDR3 DNA reads as TGTGCCACTCACGCGACGGGAAGATCACCCCTCCACTTT. It encodes CATHATGRSPLHF.

The chain employs TRBV5-4 and TRBJ2-2; D may match TRBD1 or TRBD2 (6 bases each). Trimming shortened V by 4 bases and J by 4 bases, and 23 bases separated the two germline ends. The germline CDR1 and CDR2 sequences are SGHNT and YYREEE (reference sequence). The CDR3 spans 18 residues. CDR3: CASSLPVWPGAGTGELFF. DNA for the CDR3: TGTGCCAGCAGCCTACCTGTGTGGCCGGGGGCGGGCACCGGGGAGCTGTTTTTT.

This rearrangement joins TRBV2 to TRBJ1-3; 8 nucleotides match TRBD1. Germline V gives CDR1 SNHLY, CDR2 FYNNEI. CDR3 size: 16 residues. V was pared by 5 bases and J by 0 bases, with 6 bases of the junction left unmatched. The CDR3 protein is CASSPGQGSSGNTIYF. The CDR3 DNA reads as TGTGCCAGCAGTCCTGGACAGGGCAGCTCTGGAAACACCATATATTTT.

This clone was found once. The chain combines TRBV10-2 with TRBJ2-7, with unresolved D. Germline values: CDR1 WSHSY, CDR2 SAAADI. The V end was cut by 0 bases, the J end by 4 bases, with 4 bases between. This CDR3 contains 12 residues. The CDR3 region has the DNA TGCGCCAGCAGTGAGTCGGGTTACGAGCAGTACTTC. Translation gives CASSESGYEQYF.

The sample holds a few counts of this clone. The chain employs TRBV6-1 and TRBJ2-7, with a weak D call TRBD2 (6 bases). This CDR3 contains 14 residues. Germline lookup yields CDR1 MNHNS and CDR2 SASEGT. V was shortened by 6 bases and J by 6 bases, with 18 bases between the two germline ends. This chain's CDR3 is CASSPTGEAGEQYF. The CDR3 coding sequence is TGTGCCAGCAGCCCCACTGGGGAGGCGGGCGAGCAGTACTTC.

The V call is TRBV13, the J call TRBJ1-1; TRBD1 might be the D (5 bases). Germline CDR1 is PRHDT and CDR2 is FYEKMQ (reference sequence). CDR3 length equals 15 residues. Trimming took 1 base from V and 0 from J, leaving 9 bases between them. The CDR3 nucleotides are TGTGCCAGCAGCTTAGATCCAGGGTTGAACACTGAAGCTTTCTTT. This encodes CASSLDPGLNTEAFF.

This clone was seen only a few times. The chain has TRBV5-1 and TRBJ2-2, with D hard to call. Trimming pared 0 bases from V and 2 bases from J, leaving 8 bases between. This CDR3 has 15 amino acids. Looked up from germline, CDR1 is SGHRS and CDR2 is YFSETQ. The CDR3 bases are TGCGCCAGCAGCTTGGCTACACAAAACACCGGGGAGCTGTTTTTT. Amino acid sequence: CASSLATQNTGELFF.

The count of this clone is one. The chain joins TRBV6-5 to TRBJ1-2; TRBD1 matches 8 bases. The CDR3 spans 11 residues. Looked up from germline, CDR1 is MNHEY and CDR2 is SVGAGI. The CDR3 DNA sequence: TGTGCTGTGGGACAGGAGCGCGGCTACACCTTC. Translating gives CAVGQERGYTF.

The chain employs TRBV9 and TRBJ2-3, with TRBD2 identical over 11 bases. Germline trimming cut 2 bases from V and 3 bases from J; bases unmatched to any gene: 5. The CDR3 is made up of 16 amino acids. Germline V gives CDR1 SGDLS, CDR2 YYNGEE. CDR3 protein: CASSVASGGNTDTQYF. DNA of the CDR3: TGTGCCAGCAGCGTCGCTAGCGGGGGGAATACAGATACGCAGTATTTT. The whole variable domain, filled in from reference TRBV9 and TRBJ2-3, reads DSGVTQTPKHLITATGQRVTLRCSPRSGDLSVYWYQQSLDQGLQFLIQYYNGEERAKGNILERFSAQQFPDLHSELNLSSLELGDSALYFCASSVASGGNTDTQYFGPGTRLTVL.

The chain has TRBV19 and TRBJ1-4; no reliable D call. In germline, CDR1 is LNHDA, CDR2 SQIVND (reference sequence). This CDR3 is 14 amino acids long. Trimming removed 8 bases at V and 7 bases at J, with 17 bases between. The CDR3 spells CASSQDSLTEKLFF. Written as DNA, the CDR3 is TGTGCCAGTTCCCAGGATAGTCTGACTGAAAAACTGTTTTTT.

This sequence joins TRBV6-1 and TRBJ1-5, with D possibly being TRBD1 (6 bases). V was pared by 2 bases and J by 6 bases, with 11 bases between. The CDR3 is 14 amino acids. CDR1 and CDR2 (germline): MNHNS, SASEGT. In DNA form, the CDR3 reads TGTGCCAGCAGTGAATCCGGGGGGCCTCAGCCCCAGCATTTT. It yields the protein CASSESGGPQPQHF.

A single count supports this clone. CDR3 amino acids: CASSRRDRAMGTEAFF. Written as DNA, the CDR3 is TGTGCCAGCAGCCGGCGGGACAGGGCCATGGGCACTGAAGCTTTCTTT. The J gene is TRBJ1-1, the V gene TRBV5-4, with 9 positions matching TRBD1. Germline V gene lookup returns CDR1 SGHNT and CDR2 YYREEE (reference sequence). V shed 4 bases, J shed 4 bases, and the junction held 11 bases outside the gene matches. The CDR3 totals 16 residues.

The chain combines TRBV5-6 with TRBJ1-1; D is unresolved. Trimming stripped 0 bases from V and 7 bases from J, with 10 bases between. Germline loops: CDR1 SGHDT, CDR2 YYEEEE. The CDR3 totals 13 residues. The CDR3 nucleotides read TGTGCCAGCAGCTTGGGGCGGCAGCTTGAAGCTTTCTTT. This encodes CASSLGRQLEAFF.

The genes are TRBV5-1 and TRBJ1-2; D is undetermined. V was cut by 0 bases and J by 3 bases, with 15 bases left in between. Germline CDR1 is SGHRS and CDR2 is YFSETQ. This CDR3 region has 16 residues. Written as DNA, the CDR3 is TGCGCCAGCAGCTTGGAAATGGGAGAAATGGACTATGGCTACACCTTC. It codes for CASSLEMGEMDYGYTF.

The chain is built from TRBV15 and TRBJ2-7; D is unresolved. Germline CDR1 and CDR2: LNHNV and YYDKDF (reference sequence). V was clipped by 3 bases and J by 1 base, with 19 bases between them. The CDR3 loop spans 17 amino acids. The CDR3 sequence is CATSSDFLSRSSYEQYF. CDR3 sequence (DNA): TGTGCCACCAGCAGTGACTTCCTTAGCCGAAGTTCCTACGAGCAGTACTTC.

The V call is TRBV5-6, the J call TRBJ2-7; D is tentatively TRBD1 or TRBD2 (5 bases each). Per germline, CDR1 SGHDT and CDR2 YYEEEE. This CDR3 is built from 14 residues. Trimming pared 2 bases from V and 7 bases from J, leaving 16 bases between. The CDR3 here is CASSLPLSGGEQYF. CDR3 DNA: TGTGCCAGCAGCTTACCACTATCTGGGGGAGAGCAGTACTTC. The full variable domain, rest sourced from reference TRBV5-6 and TRBJ2-7, is DAGVTQSPTHLIKTRGQQVTLRCSPKSGHDTVSWYQQALGQGPQFIFQYYEEEERQRGNFPDRFSGHQFPNYSSELNVNALLLGDSALYLCASSLPLSGGEQYFGPGTRLTVT.

The chain is built from TRBV10-2 and TRBJ2-2; D is unresolved. There are 15 residues in the CDR3. V was shortened by 2 bases and J by 8 bases, with 15 bases between the two germline ends. CDR1 WSHSY and CDR2 SAAADI come from the germline V gene. CDR3 residues: CASSEAQRSGGELFF. The CDR3 DNA reads as TGCGCCAGCAGTGAGGCCCAGCGTTCAGGAGGGGAGCTGTTTTTT.

This chain joins TRBV30 and TRBJ1-2; a weak D match, TRBD1 (5 bases). The V and J ends lost 0 bases and 6 bases respectively, with 11 bases between them. There are 13 residues in the CDR3. CDR1 and CDR2 (germline): GTSNPN, SVGIG (reference sequence). The CDR3 loop reads CAWSVTGGDGYTF. CDR3 in DNA: TGTGCCTGGAGTGTAACGGGGGGGGATGGCTACACCTTC.

This sequence joins TRBV6-5 and TRBJ2-7; tentative D call: TRBD2 (6 bases). CDR1 MNHEY and CDR2 SVGAGI come from the germline V gene. The CDR3 is 14 amino acids. Trimming removed 2 bases from V and 6 bases from J, with 14 bases in between. The CDR3 region is CASSYVAGYTEQYF. CDR3 nucleotide sequence: TGTGCCAGCAGTTACGTTGCGGGGTATACCGAGCAGTACTTC.

The chain couples TRBV19 to TRBJ1-4; D ambiguous. Germline V CDR1 and CDR2: LNHDA, SQIVND (reference sequence). The germline V and J ends were trimmed by 7 bases and 7 bases, with 13 bases remaining between them. The CDR3 sequence is 13 residues long. CDR3 nucleotides: TGTGCCAGTAATCATAGGATTGGTGAAAAACTGTTTTTT. Amino acids: CASNHRIGEKLFF.

The rearrangement uses TRBV27 and TRBJ1-4; D is unresolved. This CDR3 spans 15 amino acids. CDR1 and CDR2 from the germline V gene are MNHEY and SMNVEV (reference sequence). Trimming pared 5 bases from V and 0 bases from J, leaving 10 bases between. CDR3 amino acids: CASSRSGSTNEKLFF. In DNA, the CDR3 is TGTGCCAGCAGTAGAAGTGGATCAACTAATGAAAAACTGTTTTTT.

The chain uses TRBV7-2 and TRBJ2-2; perhaps TRBD2 as D (7 bases). Trimming took off 2 bases at V and 7 bases at J, with 14 bases between the two ends. Germline V gene lookup returns CDR1 SGHTA and CDR2 FQGNSA. This CDR3 comprises 15 residues. CDR3 DNA: TGTGCCAGCAGCTTAACCGGGGGGCTTTTCGGGGAGCTGTTTTTT. This translates into CASSLTGGLFGELFF.

V gene TRBV6-5 combines with J gene TRBJ1-4; TRBD1 is a possible D gene (6 bases). The V end was cut by 4 bases, the J end by 8 bases, with 14 bases between. The CDR3 extends over 14 amino acids. Germline lookup yields CDR1 MNHEY and CDR2 SVGAGI. DNA of the CDR3: TGTGCCAGCAGTTCTACAGGGAGTGCGGAAAAACTGTTTTTT. It is translated as CASSSTGSAEKLFF.

This rearrangement joins TRBV13 to TRBJ1-1; D not resolved. V was shortened by 4 bases and J by 10 bases, with 13 bases between the two germline ends. The CDR3 covers 12 residues. Germline V gene lookup returns CDR1 PRHDT and CDR2 FYEKMQ (reference sequence). CDR3 nucleotides: TGTGCCAGCAGCTCCGCCGGGGAATTAGCTTTCTTT. It translates to CASSSAGELAFF. Full variable domain (remainder filled in from reference TRBV13 and TRBJ1-1): AAGVIQSPRHLIKEKRETATLKCYPIPRHDTVYWYQQGPGQDPQFLISFYEKMQSDKGSIPDRFSAQQFSDYHSELNMSSLELGDSALYFCASSSAGELAFFGQGTRLTVV.

This clone was detected only a few times. The chain joins TRBV5-1 to TRBJ1-5, with 8 bases lining up with TRBD1. V lost 2 bases and J lost 5; bases outside the gene matches: 0. This CDR3 has 13 residues. The germline CDR1 and CDR2 sequences are SGHRS and YFSETQ. In nucleotides, the CDR3 is TGCGCCAGCAGCTTACAGGGGGATCAGCCCCAGCATTTT. It is translated as CASSLQGDQPQHF.

This sequence joins TRBV19 and TRBJ1-1, with D perhaps TRBD1 (5 bases). Germline lookup yields CDR1 LNHDA and CDR2 SQIVND (reference sequence). V lost 0 bases, J lost 3 bases, and 14 bases lay in between. The CDR3 extends over 16 amino acids. CDR3 loop: CASSIEWDLGDTEAFF. CDR3 in DNA: TGTGCCAGTAGTATAGAGTGGGACTTGGGCGACACTGAAGCTTTCTTT.